The 5 T cell receptor beta chains reported below all come from one sample, sequenced in a study of cytomegalovirus exposure and HLA in healthy donors. Amplification used 60 Vbeta primers and 13 Jbeta primers. The protocol was immunoSEQ multiplex PCR, while the TCRdb copy is restricted to in-frame clones and leaves out a portion. Among about 180,000 clones listed, over 75% were seen once. Sequencing was done on a sample of PBMCs. The receptors were sampled from a woman between 45 and 65 years old in good health and CMV-seronegative.

This chain joins TRBV13 and TRBJ2-7; D is unclear. Germline V lookup: CDR1 PRHDT, CDR2 FYEKMQ (reference sequence). Trimming left V 5 bases short and J 0 bases short, with 14 bases between. This CDR3 region has 15 residues. CDR3 DNA sequence: TGTGCCAGCAGCGCTCACCATAAGAGCTCCTACGAGCAGTACTTC. This sequence encodes CASSAHHKSSYEQYF.

The chain couples TRBV10-3 to TRBJ2-1; TRBD2 matches 12 bases. CDR3 length: 14 residues. J gave up 9 bases and V 6 bases, and 6 bases lay outside the gene matches. Germline loops: CDR1 ENHRY, CDR2 SYGVKD. CDR3 protein: CAISSSGGGGEQFF. The CDR3 DNA follows: TGTGCCATCAGCTCTAGCGGGGGGGGCGGTGAGCAGTTCTTC.

The chain couples TRBV18 to TRBJ1-2; D possibly corresponds to TRBD1 (5 bases). CDR3 length: 14 amino acids. CDR1 and CDR2 (germline): KGHSH, LQKENI. V dropped 6 bases and J dropped 0 bases, with 11 bases sitting between them. The CDR3 sequence is CASSRDSSNYGYTF. CDR3 bases: TGTGCCAGCTCGCGCGACAGTTCTAACTATGGCTACACCTTC.

The rearrangement links TRBV28 to TRBJ2-2, with D maybe TRBD2 (6 bases). From germline, CDR1 is MDHEN and CDR2 SYDVKM. The V and J ends lost 3 bases and 1 base respectively, with 18 bases between them. This CDR3 has 18 residues. The CDR3, as DNA: TGTGCCAGCAGTTTGCCACGCGGGGAGGCCCGGAACACCGGGGAGCTGTTTTTT. The encoded protein is CASSLPRGEARNTGELFF.

This clone was observed once. The V gene is TRBV28, the J gene TRBJ2-1; TRBD1 aligns across 7 bases. This CDR3 region has 15 residues. V lost 4 bases, J lost 7 bases, and 10 bases stayed unmatched. Germline loops: CDR1 MDHEN, CDR2 SYDVKM. The CDR3 coding sequence is TGTGCCAGCAGTTCCGAGTCGACAGGGTCGAATGAGCAGTTCTTC. This translates into CASSSESTGSNEQFF.